This section outlines one T cell receptor beta chain sequence together with its context. Its cognate antigen is unknown. The data derive from a study of T cell repertoires in cytomegalovirus infection. MiXCR was run by TCRdb on the reads, yielding one entry per CDR3 protein. The repertoire consists of hundreds of thousands of distinct CDR3 sequences, with around 30% occurring once and the leading ten covering roughly 16%. The CDR3 contains 17 residues. J was trimmed by 0 bases and V by 5 bases; bases with no gene match: 7. The clonotype originates from a human donor in good health (CMV status not recorded). Some clones in this sample may be carry-over from other donors' samples. The gene calls are TRBV12-3 or TRBV12-4 and TRBJ1-6; 7 bases match TRBD1. Sequencing was performed on cultured PBMCs, taken from culture after CMV antigen stimulation. CDR3 nucleotide sequence: TGTGCCAGCAGTCTACAGGGGCGTAGCTCCTATAATTCACCCCTCCACTTT. It specifies CASSLQGRSSYNSPLHF.